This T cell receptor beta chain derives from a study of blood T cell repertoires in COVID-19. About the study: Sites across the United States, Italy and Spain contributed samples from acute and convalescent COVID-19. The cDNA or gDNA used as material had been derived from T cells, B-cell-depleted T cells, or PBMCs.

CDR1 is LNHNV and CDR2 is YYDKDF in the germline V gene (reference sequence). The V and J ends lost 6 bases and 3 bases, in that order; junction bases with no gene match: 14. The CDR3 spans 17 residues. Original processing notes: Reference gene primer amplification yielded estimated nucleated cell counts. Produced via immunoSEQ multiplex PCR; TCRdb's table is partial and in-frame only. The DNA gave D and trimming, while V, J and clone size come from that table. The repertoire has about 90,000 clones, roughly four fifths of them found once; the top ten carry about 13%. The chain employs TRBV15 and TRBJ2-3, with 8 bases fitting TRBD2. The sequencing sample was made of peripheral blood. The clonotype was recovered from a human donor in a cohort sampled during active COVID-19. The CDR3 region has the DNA TGTGCCACCAGGCTAAACCCCGGAGCGGGGGAAACAGATACGCAGTATTTT. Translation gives CATRLNPGAGETDTQYF.